These T cell receptor beta chains were read from a single sample in a study of control samples from healthy donors and cancer patients. The data were produced by immunoSEQ multiplex PCR, yet TCRdb's version contains in-frame clones alone and is incomplete. The top ten clones hold about 7% of a sample with about 31,000 clones, roughly 94% of them seen once. The sequenced sample consisted of blood. The receptors shown here come from a man between 60 and 75 years old in good health. CDR3s include the opening cysteine and the closing phenylalanine or tryptophan. The D gene is left open where the match is weak. Expanded clones get a size class; other rows say once, few or many, or leave the size out.

v_call	d_call	clone_size	j_call	cdr3_aa	cdr3_nt
TRBV5-4	TRBD1	once	TRBJ1-6	CASSQAQGRDSPLHF	TGTGCCAGCAGCCAAGCACAGGGGCGTGATTCACCCCTCCACTTT
TRBV11-3	TRBD2	NA	TRBJ2-3	CASSSGLDTDTQYF	TGTGCCAGCAGCTCCGGACTAGACACAGATACGCAGTATTTT
TRBV11-2	NA	NA	TRBJ1-6	CASSFGSATSLHF	TGTGCCAGCAGCTTCGGGTCCGCCACCTCCCTCCACTTT
TRBV6-7	NA	NA	TRBJ1-1	CASSYSGPPNTEAFF	TGTGCCAGCAGTTACTCGGGGCCACCGAACACTGAAGCTTTCTTT
TRBV7-6	NA	NA	TRBJ1-3	CASSLDDGAGNTIYF	TGTGCCAGCAGCTTAGACGACGGAGCTGGAAACACCATATATTTT
TRBV28	NA	NA	TRBJ1-1	CASSLSGRLNTEAFF	TGTGCCAGCAGTTTGAGCGGCAGGTTGAACACTGAAGCTTTCTTT
TRBV5-1	NA	once	TRBJ2-2	CASSLGHSDTTGELFF	TGCGCCAGCAGCTTGGGACACTCAGACACAACCGGGGAGCTGTTTTTT
TRBV3-1/TRBV3-2	NA	NA	TRBJ1-2	CASSQDGGGF	TGTGCCAGCAGCCAAGACGGGGGCGGCTTC
TRBV5-1	TRBD2	once	TRBJ2-2	CASSRLAGGDTGELFF	TGCGCCAGCAGCCGACTAGCGGGGGGCGACACCGGGGAGCTGTTTTTT
TRBV3-1/TRBV3-2	TRBD1	once	TRBJ1-5	CASSLTGGTNQPQHF	TGTGCCAGCAGCCTAACAGGGGGAACTAATCAGCCCCAGCATTTT
TRBV6-1	TRBD1	NA	TRBJ1-1	CASSEAKDRARTEAFF	TGTGCCAGCAGTGAAGCGAAGGACAGGGCTCGGACTGAAGCTTTCTTT
TRBV30	NA	few	TRBJ2-1	CAWGILGNNEQFF	TGTGCCTGGGGTATACTAGGAAACAATGAGCAGTTCTTC
TRBV30	NA	NA	TRBJ1-1	CAWNSGVNTEAFF	TGTGCCTGGAATTCAGGAGTAAACACTGAAGCTTTCTTT
TRBV9	NA	NA	TRBJ2-7	CASSVDGTSSLEQYF	TGTGCCAGCAGCGTTGACGGGACCTCTTCCCTCGAGCAGTACTTC
TRBV3-1/TRBV3-2	NA	NA	TRBJ1-1	CASSPGMAEAFF	TGTGCCAGCAGCCCAGGGATGGCTGAAGCTTTCTTT
TRBV28	NA	NA	TRBJ1-2	CATRPMTGIANYGYTF	TGTGCCACCCGTCCGATGACAGGAATAGCTAACTATGGCTACACCTTC
TRBV7-9	NA	NA	TRBJ1-2	CASSLGGSNYGYTF	TGTGCCAGCAGCTTAGGGGGATCTAACTATGGCTACACCTTC
TRBV19	NA	NA	TRBJ1-1	CASSYRDTEAFF	TGTGCCAGCTCTTACCGTGACACTGAAGCTTTCTTT
TRBV24-1	TRBD2	NA	TRBJ2-3	CATSDWTSGGARDTQYF	TGTGCCACCAGTGATTGGACTAGCGGGGGGGCAAGAGATACGCAGTATTTT
TRBV5-6	NA	NA	TRBJ1-1	CASSLGGMNTEAFF	TGTGCCAGCAGCTTGGGAGGTATGAACACTGAAGCTTTCTTT
TRBV7-8	NA	NA	TRBJ1-2	CASSLEGRSDGYTF	TGTGCCAGCAGCTTAGAAGGTCGATCGGATGGCTACACCTTC
TRBV3-1/TRBV3-2	TRBD1	NA	TRBJ1-5	CASSPGQGGYSNQPQHF	TGTGCCAGCAGCCCGGGACAGGGCGGTTATAGCAATCAGCCCCAGCATTTT
TRBV4-3	NA	NA	TRBJ1-3	CASSRGTYSGNTIYF	TGCGCCAGCAGCCGGGGGACCTATTCTGGAAACACCATATATTTT
TRBV19	TRBD1	NA	TRBJ2-5	CASSIAGTAQETQYF	TGTGCCAGTAGTATAGCCGGGACAGCGCAAGAGACCCAGTACTTC
TRBV7-2	NA	NA	TRBJ1-2	CASSLSQSANYGYTF	TGTGCCAGCAGCTTAAGCCAGTCTGCTAACTATGGCTACACCTTC
TRBV7-9	TRBD2	NA	TRBJ2-1	CASSLAGSYNEQFF	TGTGCCAGCAGCCTAGCGGGGTCCTACAATGAGCAGTTCTTC
TRBV27	TRBD1	NA	TRBJ1-6	CASRTGSNSPLHF	TGTGCCAGCAGGACAGGGTCCAATTCACCCCTCCACTTT
TRBV3-1/TRBV3-2	TRBD2	NA	TRBJ2-5	CASSQDSGTRETQYF	TGTGCCAGCAGCCAAGATTCCGGGACTAGAGAGACCCAGTACTTC
TRBV29-1	NA	once	TRBJ2-2	CSVEDLRRGNTGELFF	TGCAGCGTTGAAGATCTTCGGAGGGGGAATACCGGGGAGCTGTTTTTT
TRBV19	TRBD1	NA	TRBJ1-2	CASSPTRGQGTGYTF	TGTGCCAGTAGTCCGACCCGGGGACAGGGGACAGGCTACACCTTC
TRBV30	NA	few	TRBJ2-1	CAWSWGDGNEQFF	TGTGCCTGGAGTTGGGGGGATGGCAATGAGCAGTTCTTC
TRBV19	NA	NA	TRBJ1-1	CASRPQDREAFF	TGTGCCAGTAGGCCCCAGGACAGAGAAGCTTTCTTT
TRBV6-2/TRBV6-3	NA	NA	TRBJ2-1	CASSYSSRADEQFF	TGTGCCAGCAGTTACTCATCCAGGGCCGATGAGCAGTTCTTC
TRBV15	NA	NA	TRBJ1-2	CATSTVNYGYTF	TGTGCCACCAGCACTGTCAACTATGGCTACACCTTC
TRBV4-3	NA	NA	TRBJ1-4	CASSQDGAVINEKLFF	TGCGCCAGCAGCCAAGATGGCGCGGTTATTAATGAAAAACTGTTTTTT
TRBV5-1	NA	NA	TRBJ2-2	CASTPNTNTGELFF	TGCGCCAGCACTCCCAACACGAACACCGGGGAGCTGTTTTTT
TRBV9	NA	NA	TRBJ2-2	CASSVANQLPGGELFF	TGTGCCAGCAGCGTAGCTAACCAACTACCTGGCGGGGAGCTGTTTTTT
TRBV27	TRBD1	NA	TRBJ2-7	CASSWTGPYEQYF	TGTGCCAGCAGTTGGACAGGTCCCTACGAGCAGTACTTC
TRBV19	NA	NA	TRBJ2-5	CASSIAGFPETQYF	TGTGCCAGTAGTATAGCGGGGTTTCCGGAGACCCAGTACTTC
TRBV2	NA	NA	TRBJ2-5	CASSGAETQYF	TGTGCCAGCAGTGGTGCCGAGACCCAGTACTTC
TRBV6-2/TRBV6-3	NA	NA	TRBJ1-2	CASSYARDTSVYGYTF	TGTGCCAGCAGTTACGCGCGGGACACATCAGTCTATGGCTACACCTTC
TRBV6-6	TRBD1	NA	TRBJ2-7	CASRSTGVAYEQYF	TGTGCCAGCAGATCGACAGGGGTCGCCTACGAGCAGTACTTC
TRBV14	NA	NA	TRBJ2-2	CASSQDTFTGELFF	TGTGCCAGCAGCCAAGATACGTTTACCGGGGAGCTGTTTTTT
TRBV12-3/TRBV12-4	NA	NA	TRBJ1-1	CASSIGRGTEAFF	TGTGCCAGCAGTATCGGGCGTGGAACTGAAGCTTTCTTT
TRBV11-2	NA	NA	TRBJ1-1	CASSRTMNTEAFF	TGTGCCAGCAGCAGGACCATGAACACTGAAGCTTTCTTT
TRBV25-1	NA	NA	TRBJ1-6	CASRGMSSYNSPLHF	TGTGCCAGCAGGGGGATGAGCTCCTATAATTCACCCCTCCACTTT
TRBV6-6	NA	NA	TRBJ1-5	CASTHLQGSNQPQHF	TGTGCCAGCACCCACCTCCAGGGTAGCAATCAGCCCCAGCATTTT